This T cell receptor (beta chain) was identified during a study of blood T cell repertoires in COVID-19. Per the study methods: Nucleated cell number was recorded as an estimate derived from reference gene primer amplification. TCRdb keeps only in-frame clones here, not all; method: immunoSEQ multiplex PCR. The V and J calls and clone size come from that table; D and trimming were worked out from the DNA. Here the sample spans approximately 97,000 clones, over 75% being singletons. The V and J ends lost 5 bases and 4 bases respectively, with 15 bases between them. This CDR3 is 15 amino acids long. Per the germline V gene, CDR1 is KGHSH and CDR2 is LQKENI.

The clonotype comes from a man aged 55 to 70 with acute or convalescent COVID-19. Sequencing input: peripheral blood. The rearrangement joins TRBV18 to TRBJ1-5, with TRBD1 as a possible D gene (6 bases). The CDR3: CASSKTGQINQPQHF. The CDR3 bases are TGTGCCAGCTCAAAAACGGGACAAATTAATCAGCCCCAGCATTTT. The full variable domain, its missing parts supplied by reference TRBV18 and TRBJ1-5, is NAGVMQNPRHLVRRRGQEARLRCSPMKGHSHVYWYRQLPEEGLKFMVYLQKENIIDESGMPKERFSAEFPKEGPSILRIQQVVRGDSAAYFCASSKTGQINQPQHFGDGTRLSIL.